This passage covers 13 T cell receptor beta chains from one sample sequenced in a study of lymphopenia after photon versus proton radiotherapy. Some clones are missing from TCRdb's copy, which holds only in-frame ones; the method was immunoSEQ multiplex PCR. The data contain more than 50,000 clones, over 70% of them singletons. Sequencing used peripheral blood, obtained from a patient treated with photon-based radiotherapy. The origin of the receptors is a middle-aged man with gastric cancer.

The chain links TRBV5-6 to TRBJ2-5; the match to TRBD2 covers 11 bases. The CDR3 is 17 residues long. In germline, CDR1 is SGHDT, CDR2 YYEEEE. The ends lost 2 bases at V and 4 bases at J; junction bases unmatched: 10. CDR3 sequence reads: CASSLGVRLAGGETQYF. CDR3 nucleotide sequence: TGTGCCAGCAGCTTAGGGGTTCGGCTAGCGGGAGGAGAGACCCAGTACTTC.

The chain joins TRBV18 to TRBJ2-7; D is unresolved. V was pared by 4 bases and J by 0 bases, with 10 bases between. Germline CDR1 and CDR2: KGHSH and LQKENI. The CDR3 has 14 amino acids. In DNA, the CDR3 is TGTGCCAGCTCACGACCGGGCGGCTCCTACGAGCAGTACTTC. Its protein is CASSRPGGSYEQYF. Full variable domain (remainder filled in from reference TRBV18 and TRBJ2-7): NAGVMQNPRHLVRRRGQEARLRCSPMKGHSHVYWYRQLPEEGLKFMVYLQKENIIDESGMPKERFSAEFPKEGPSILRIQQVVRGDSAAYFCASSRPGGSYEQYFGPGTRLTVT.

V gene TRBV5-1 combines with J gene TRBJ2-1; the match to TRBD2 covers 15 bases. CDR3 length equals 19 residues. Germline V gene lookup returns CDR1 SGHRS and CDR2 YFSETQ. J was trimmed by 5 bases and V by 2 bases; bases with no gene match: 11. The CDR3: CASSFLGTSGGSFNNEQFF. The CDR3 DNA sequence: TGCGCCAGCAGCTTTTTAGGGACTAGCGGGGGGTCGTTCAACAATGAGCAGTTCTTC. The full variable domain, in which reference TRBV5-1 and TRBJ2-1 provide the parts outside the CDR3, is KAGVTQTPRYLIKTRGQQVTLSCSPISGHRSVSWYQQTPGQGLQFLFEYFSETQRNKGNFPGRFSGRQFSNSRSEMNVSTLELGDSALYLCASSFLGTSGGSFNNEQFFGPGTRLTVL.

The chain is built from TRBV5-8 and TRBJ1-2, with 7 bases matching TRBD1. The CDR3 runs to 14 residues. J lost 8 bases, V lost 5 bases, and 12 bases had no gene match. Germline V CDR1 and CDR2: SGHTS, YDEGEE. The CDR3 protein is CASRQYRGTSGYTF. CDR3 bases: TGTGCCAGCAGGCAGTACAGGGGTACGTCCGGCTACACCTTC.

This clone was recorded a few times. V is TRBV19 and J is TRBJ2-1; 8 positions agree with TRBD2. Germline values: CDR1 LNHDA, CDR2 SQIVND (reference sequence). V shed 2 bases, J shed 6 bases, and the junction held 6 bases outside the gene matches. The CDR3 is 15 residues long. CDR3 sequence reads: CASSISAGALNEQFF. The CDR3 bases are TGTGCCAGTAGTATATCAGCGGGAGCTCTCAATGAGCAGTTCTTC.

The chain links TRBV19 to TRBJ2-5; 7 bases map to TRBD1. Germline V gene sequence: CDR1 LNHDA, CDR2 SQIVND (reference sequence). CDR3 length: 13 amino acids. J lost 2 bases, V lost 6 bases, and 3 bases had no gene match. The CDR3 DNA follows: TGTGCCAGTAGCCGGACAGGTCAAGAGACCCAGTACTTC. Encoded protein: CASSRTGQETQYF.

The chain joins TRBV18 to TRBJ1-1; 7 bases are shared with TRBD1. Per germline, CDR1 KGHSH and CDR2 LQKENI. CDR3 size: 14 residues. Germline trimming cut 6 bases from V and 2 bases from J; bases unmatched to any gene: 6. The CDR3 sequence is CASSRDSGNTEAFF. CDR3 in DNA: TGTGCCAGCTCCCGGGACAGCGGAAACACTGAAGCTTTCTTT.

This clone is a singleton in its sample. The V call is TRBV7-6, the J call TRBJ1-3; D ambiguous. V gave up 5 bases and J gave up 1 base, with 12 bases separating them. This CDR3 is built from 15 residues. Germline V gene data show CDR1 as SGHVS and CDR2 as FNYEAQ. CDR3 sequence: CASSASAGSGNTIYF. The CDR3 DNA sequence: TGTGCCAGCAGCGCCAGTGCGGGGTCTGGAAACACCATATATTTT.

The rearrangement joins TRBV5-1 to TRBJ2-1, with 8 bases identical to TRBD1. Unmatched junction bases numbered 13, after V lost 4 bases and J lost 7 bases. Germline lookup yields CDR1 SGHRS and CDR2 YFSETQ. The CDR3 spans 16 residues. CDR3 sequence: CASSPTLGTGGNEQFF. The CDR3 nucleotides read TGCGCCAGCAGCCCCACTCTTGGGACAGGAGGGAATGAGCAGTTCTTC.

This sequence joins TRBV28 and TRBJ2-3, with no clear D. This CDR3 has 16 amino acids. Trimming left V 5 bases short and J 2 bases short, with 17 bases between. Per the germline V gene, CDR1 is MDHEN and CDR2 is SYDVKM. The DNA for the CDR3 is TGTGCCAGCAGTCAACTGACGGCCTCCCTCACAGATACGCAGTATTTT. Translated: CASSQLTASLTDTQYF. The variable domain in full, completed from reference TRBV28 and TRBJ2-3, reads DVKVTQSSRYLVKRTGEKVFLECVQDMDHENMFWYRQDPGLGLRLIYFSYDVKMKEKGDIPEGYSVSREKKERFSLILESASTNQTSMYLCASSQLTASLTDTQYFGPGTRLTVL.

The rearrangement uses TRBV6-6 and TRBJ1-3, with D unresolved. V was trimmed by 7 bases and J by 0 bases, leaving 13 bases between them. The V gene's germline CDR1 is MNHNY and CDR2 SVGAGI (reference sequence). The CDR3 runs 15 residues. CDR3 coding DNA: TGTGCCAGCACTTATGACGGTCGCTCTGGAAACACCATATATTTT. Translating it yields CASTYDGRSGNTIYF.

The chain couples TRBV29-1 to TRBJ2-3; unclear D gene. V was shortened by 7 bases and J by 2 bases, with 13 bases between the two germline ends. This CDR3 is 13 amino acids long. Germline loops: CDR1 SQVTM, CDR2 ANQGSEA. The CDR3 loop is CSASWPNTDTQYF. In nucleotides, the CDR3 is TGCAGCGCCTCGTGGCCAAACACAGATACGCAGTATTTT.

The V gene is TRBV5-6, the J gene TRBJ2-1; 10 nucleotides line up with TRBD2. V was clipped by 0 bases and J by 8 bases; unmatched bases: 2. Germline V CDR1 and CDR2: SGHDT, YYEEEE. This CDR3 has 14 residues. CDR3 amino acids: CASSLGLAGYEQFF. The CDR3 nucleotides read TGTGCCAGCAGCTTGGGACTAGCGGGCTATGAGCAGTTCTTC. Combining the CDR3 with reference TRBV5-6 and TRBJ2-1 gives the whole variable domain DAGVTQSPTHLIKTRGQQVTLRCSPKSGHDTVSWYQQALGQGPQFIFQYYEEEERQRGNFPDRFSGHQFPNYSSELNVNALLLGDSALYLCASSLGLAGYEQFFGPGTRLTVL.